The 12 T cell receptor beta chains in this list originate from one sample, sequenced in a study of T cell responses to AZD1222 COVID-19 vaccine. Sequencing used immunoSEQ multiplex PCR; TCRdb keeps in-frame clones, though not all of them. This repertoire shows 75,000 to 90,000 clones, more than 85% found once; its top ten account for roughly 5.6%. This specimen was peripheral blood, taken on day 0 of AZD1222 vaccination. The receptor source for this set is an adult in good health.

CDR3 DNA: TGTGCCAGCAGTTACACCCAGGGGGCTGACTATGGCTACACCTTC. Amino acid sequence: CASSYTQGADYGYTF. The chain couples TRBV6-5 to TRBJ1-2; TRBD1 agrees at 8 bases. The CDR3 runs to 15 residues. V gave up 2 bases and J gave up 3 bases; unmatched junction bases: 5. From germline, CDR1 is MNHEY and CDR2 SVGAGI.

In its sample, this clone was seen once. The rearrangement joins TRBV6-5 to TRBJ2-1; 7 nucleotides agree with TRBD1. Germline V gives CDR1 MNHEY, CDR2 SVGAGI. V lost 6 bases and J lost 9; bases outside the gene matches: 11. CDR3 length equals 14 residues. The CDR3 protein is CASRNYGQAGEQFF. DNA for the CDR3: TGTGCCAGCAGAAACTACGGACAGGCGGGTGAGCAGTTCTTC.

The V gene is TRBV7-8, the J gene TRBJ1-5; D call uncertain. V lost 1 base to trimming and J lost 6 bases, with 13 bases between them. The germline V gene has CDR1 SGHVS and CDR2 FQNEAQ. The CDR3 is 15 residues long. This CDR3 is CASSLDIQNSQPQHF. The CDR3 nucleotides read TGTGCCAGCAGCTTAGATATACAGAATAGTCAGCCCCAGCATTTT.

The chain carries TRBV5-6 and TRBJ1-1; D uncertain. In germline, CDR1 is SGHDT, CDR2 YYEEEE. The CDR3 totals 14 residues. Trimming removed 2 bases from V and 2 bases from J, with 10 bases in between. For the CDR3, the DNA is TGTGCCAGCAGCTTTCGAGGGTTTAACACTGAAGCTTTCTTT. This codes for CASSFRGFNTEAFF. The complete variable domain, with remaining parts taken from reference TRBV5-6 and TRBJ1-1, reads DAGVTQSPTHLIKTRGQQVTLRCSPKSGHDTVSWYQQALGQGPQFIFQYYEEEERQRGNFPDRFSGHQFPNYSSELNVNALLLGDSALYLCASSFRGFNTEAFFGQGTRLTVV.

The genes are TRBV11-3 and TRBJ2-2; D might be TRBD2 (5 bases). The CDR3 extends over 14 amino acids. The germline V gene has CDR1 SGHNT and CDR2 YENEEA. The V end lost 2 bases, the J end lost 7 bases, and 11 bases lay between the germline ends. Here the CDR3 reads CASSLREGVGELFF. DNA for the CDR3: TGTGCCAGCAGCTTAAGAGAGGGAGTCGGGGAGCTGTTTTTT.

The rearrangement links TRBV28 to TRBJ1-2; D uncertain. CDR3 length equals 12 residues. Looked up from germline, CDR1 is MDHEN and CDR2 is SYDVKM. Trimming shortened V by 5 bases and J by 4 bases, and 8 bases separated the two germline ends. CDR3 bases: TGTGCCAGCAGTGTCGGATCCTATGGCTACACCTTC. This codes for CASSVGSYGYTF.

As concerns this clone: The same CDR3 arises from other DNA sequences in this sample as well. The V gene is TRBV5-1, the J gene TRBJ2-1, with TRBD1 matching 8 bases. Germline values: CDR1 SGHRS, CDR2 YFSETQ. The CDR3 has 15 amino acids. V lost 3 bases, J lost 7 bases, and 9 bases stayed unmatched. CDR3 coding DNA: TGCGCCAGCAGCTCCTCCGGGACAGGTAATAATGAGCAGTTCTTC. Its translation: CASSSSGTGNNEQFF.

This chain joins TRBV6-5 and TRBJ2-7; the match to TRBD2 covers 8 bases. The CDR3 runs 14 residues. Germline CDR1 and CDR2: MNHEY and SVGAGI. Trimming removed 6 bases from V and 2 bases from J; junction bases left unmatched: 6. CDR3 sequence (DNA): TGTGCCAGCAGAGCGGGGGCCCTTCCCTACGAGCAGTACTTC. Translating gives CASRAGALPYEQYF.

This clone came up once. The V gene is TRBV7-9, the J gene TRBJ1-2; D possibly corresponds to TRBD1 (5 bases). CDR1 is SEHNR, CDR2 FQNEAQ, per germline (reference sequence). This CDR3 has 16 residues. V dropped 1 base and J dropped 2 bases, with 14 bases sitting between them. The CDR3 is CASSLGLTAQNYGYTF. The CDR3 DNA is TGTGCCAGCAGCTTAGGGTTGACAGCCCAAAACTATGGCTACACCTTC. The full variable domain, its missing parts supplied by reference TRBV7-9 and TRBJ1-2, is DTGVSQNPRHKITKRGQNVTFRCDPISEHNRLYWYRQTLGQGPEFLTYFQNEAQLEKSRLLSDRFSAERPKGSFSTLEIQRTEQGDSAMYLCASSLGLTAQNYGYTFGSGTRLTVV.

This chain connects TRBV11-3 to TRBJ2-7, with TRBD1 identical over 9 bases. Germline V gene data show CDR1 as SGHNT and CDR2 as YENEEA. Trimming cost V 5 bases and J 8 bases; bases outside gene matches: 4. This CDR3 comprises 12 residues. This CDR3 is CASSPGQGQQYF. The CDR3 coding sequence is TGTGCCAGCAGCCCGGGACAGGGACAGCAGTACTTC.

This sequence joins TRBV2 and TRBJ2-1; perhaps TRBD2 as D (5 bases). The CDR3 sequence is 16 residues long. Trimming removed 8 bases at V and 0 bases at J, with 17 bases between. The germline gives CDR1 SNHLY, CDR2 FYNNEI. The CDR3 sequence is CASREEGRGSYNEQFF. CDR3 DNA sequence: TGTGCCAGCCGGGAAGAAGGCCGGGGCTCCTACAATGAGCAGTTCTTC.

This chain joins TRBV7-8 and TRBJ2-7; D not certain. Trimming shortened V by 5 bases and J by 5 bases, and 7 bases separated the two germline ends. The CDR3 totals 11 residues. Germline V gene data show CDR1 as SGHVS and CDR2 as FQNEAQ. CDR3 sequence: CASSPSNEQYF. CDR3 nucleotides: TGTGCCAGCAGCCCTTCCAACGAGCAGTACTTC.